These 23 T cell receptor beta chains share one sample of origin, sequenced in a study of blood T cells in healthy people across ages. It was with a sample-barcoded 5' primer and a J-beta primer mix that a second PCR of about 7 to 12 cycles was run. MiXCR, run by TCRdb on the 5' RACE reads, gives a single entry per CDR3 protein. The sample lists about a million distinct CDR3 sequences, around 54% occurring once. The specimen was blood. The receptors originated from a woman between 55 and 75 years old in good health.

This clonotype turned up a few times. The rearrangement links TRBV7-9 to TRBJ2-3; 11 bases agree with TRBD2. CDR1 is SEHNR and CDR2 is FQNEAQ in the germline V gene (reference sequence). CDR3 length equals 15 residues. The junction had 5 bases not matched to a gene; V was cut back by 4 bases and J by 5 bases. In DNA, the CDR3 is TGTGCCAGCAGCTACTTAGCGGGAGGGCAAGATACGCAGTATTTT. Its protein is CASSYLAGGQDTQYF.

This rearrangement joins TRBV29-1 to TRBJ1-1; D is unclear. From germline, CDR1 is SQVTM and CDR2 ANQGSEA. V lost 5 bases, J lost 8 bases, and 12 bases lay in between. This CDR3 is built from 11 residues. CDR3 region: CSVLVSSEAFF. The CDR3 region has the DNA TGCAGCGTTTTAGTTTCGTCCGAAGCTTTCTTT.

The chain joins TRBV10-3 to TRBJ2-7, with a possible D match to TRBD1 (6 bases). Germline V gene lookup returns CDR1 ENHRY and CDR2 SYGVKD. Trimming removed 2 bases from V and 3 bases from J, with 11 bases in between. This CDR3 comprises 14 residues. CDR3 amino acids: CAISEANRVYEQYF. DNA for the CDR3: TGTGCCATCAGTGAGGCCAACAGGGTCTACGAGCAGTACTTC.

The chain employs TRBV12-3 or TRBV12-4 and TRBJ2-4; the D gene is possibly TRBD1 (5 bases). The J call may be in error: the DNA end matches TRBJ2-7 better. The CDR3 is 15 amino acids. CDR3 loop: CASSAHRFPDYEQYF. CDR3 sequence (DNA): TGTGCCAGCAGTGCCCACAGGTTCCCTGACTACGAGCAGTACTTC.

The V gene is TRBV18, the J gene TRBJ2-1; D is perhaps TRBD2 (6 bases). Germline V lookup: CDR1 KGHSH, CDR2 LQKENI. Trimming stripped 5 bases from V and 9 bases from J, with 11 bases between. This CDR3 has 12 residues. The CDR3 DNA follows: TGTGCCAGCTCAAGCACAGCGGGTGAGCAGTTCTTC. Protein product: CASSSTAGEQFF.

This clonotype turned up a few times. The chain is built from TRBV20-1 and TRBJ2-7, with 8 bases lining up with TRBD1. The CDR3 spans 19 residues. The V gene's germline CDR1 is DFQATT and CDR2 SNEGSKA (reference sequence). The V segment lost 4 bases and the J segment 2 bases; nucleotides outside the gene matches: 22. The CDR3 nucleotides read TGCAGTGCTATCCCGACCAGGGGGCTTGCCAGCGGGCCGACCTACGAGCAGTACTTC. Protein product: CSAIPTRGLASGPTYEQYF.

The chain links TRBV20-1 to TRBJ2-2; D possibly corresponds to TRBD2 (5 bases). Per the germline V gene, CDR1 is DFQATT and CDR2 is SNEGSKA (reference sequence). V was clipped by 1 base and J by 7 bases, with 13 bases between them. The CDR3 runs to 14 residues. Here the CDR3 reads CSARGELAVGELFF. CDR3 coding DNA: TGCAGTGCTAGAGGGGAGCTCGCGGTCGGGGAGCTGTTTTTT.

The genes are TRBV12-3 or TRBV12-4 and TRBJ1-4; 9 positions match TRBD1. The CDR3 extends over 14 amino acids. V gave up 4 bases and J gave up 8 bases; unmatched junction bases: 5. CDR3 sequence (DNA): TGTGCCAGCAGTTATGGGACAGGGCTCGAAAAACTGTTTTTT. Its translation is CASSYGTGLEKLFF.

The chain is built from TRBV20-1 and TRBJ2-7; no clear D gene. Germline CDR1 reads DFQATT; CDR2 reads SNEGSKA (reference sequence). The CDR3 spans 12 residues. Trimming shortened V by 2 bases and J by 0 bases, and 5 bases separated the two germline ends. The CDR3, as DNA: TGCAGTGCTAGATTCAACTCCTACGAGCAGTACTTC. Its protein is CSARFNSYEQYF.

This clonotype came up a few times. The chain uses TRBV29-1 and TRBJ2-7; D might be TRBD2 (6 bases). The CDR3 is 16 amino acids. CDR1 and CDR2 from the germline V gene are SQVTM and ANQGSEA. Trimming cost V 0 bases and J 4 bases, with 19 bases left between them. CDR3 sequence reads: CSVEDWDSVGLYEQYF. In nucleotides, the CDR3 is TGCAGCGTTGAAGATTGGGACTCAGTTGGTCTATACGAGCAGTACTTC.

This clonotype came up a few times. The chain links TRBV7-9 to TRBJ2-5; D unresolved. The CDR3 runs 14 residues. Per germline, CDR1 SEHNR and CDR2 FQNEAQ (reference sequence). With 5 bases removed from V and 2 bases from J, the gap between germline ends came to 12 bases. This CDR3 reads CASSGRAAQETQYF. In DNA form, the CDR3 reads TGTGCCAGCAGCGGTCGGGCAGCACAAGAGACCCAGTACTTC. Supplemented by reference TRBV7-9 and TRBJ2-5, the full variable domain reads DTGVSQNPRHKITKRGQNVTFRCDPISEHNRLYWYRQTLGQGPEFLTYFQNEAQLEKSRLLSDRFSAERPKGSFSTLEIQRTEQGDSAMYLCASSGRAAQETQYFGPGTRLLVL.

The chain combines TRBV20-1 with TRBJ2-5; TRBD1 aligns across 9 bases. CDR1 DFQATT and CDR2 SNEGSKA come from the germline V gene (reference sequence). This CDR3 has 12 amino acids. V lost 6 bases and J lost 3; bases outside the gene matches: 2. This CDR3 reads CSAGTGKETQYF. The CDR3 nucleotides read TGCAGTGCGGGGACAGGGAAAGAGACCCAGTACTTC.

The table lists this clonotype with a few counts. This CDR3 reads CASSRTGYNSPLHF. CDR3 nucleotide sequence: TGTGCCAGCAGTCGGACAGGATATAATTCACCCCTCCACTTT. This chain joins TRBV12-3 or TRBV12-4 and TRBJ1-6; the match to TRBD1 covers 7 bases. The CDR3 extends over 14 amino acids. V lost 5 bases to trimming and J lost 4 bases; unmatched junction nucleotides: 2.

This clonotype was picked up a small number of times. The J gene is TRBJ2-5, the V gene TRBV6-5, with D uncertain. The germline gives CDR1 MNHEY, CDR2 SVGAGI. With 2 bases removed from V and 1 base from J, the gap between germline ends came to 11 bases. The CDR3 is 15 residues long. CDR3 DNA sequence: TGTGCCAGCAGTTACGGACCATCGGGCCAAGAGACCCAGTACTTC. Translating it yields CASSYGPSGQETQYF.

This clonotype has a single count. The rearrangement uses TRBV5-5 and TRBJ2-7, with 8 positions matching TRBD2. CDR3 length: 13 residues. Looked up from germline, CDR1 is SGHKS and CDR2 is YYEKEE (reference sequence). CDR3 region: CATSGSGSYEQYF. The CDR3 nucleotides are TGTGCAACCAGCGGGAGCGGGTCCTACGAGCAGTACTTC.

The chain recombines TRBV20-1 with TRBJ1-6; D is possibly TRBD1 (5 bases). Germline loops: CDR1 DFQATT, CDR2 SNEGSKA (reference sequence). V shed 3 bases and J shed 10 bases, with 13 bases lying between them. The CDR3 is 13 amino acids. Here the CDR3 DNA reads TGCAGTGCTAGCGGCGGGACCGGCTCACCCCTCCACTTT. Amino acids: CSASGGTGSPLHF.

The chain carries TRBV5-5 and TRBJ2-1, with 8 bases aligning to TRBD2. The CDR3 loop spans 15 amino acids. From germline, CDR1 is SGHKS and CDR2 YYEKEE (reference sequence). Trimming cost V 4 bases and J 7 bases; bases outside gene matches: 10. The DNA of the CDR3 is TGTGCCAGCAGCGCCGGGACTAGTGGGACGAATGAGCAGTTCTTC. It codes for CASSAGTSGTNEQFF.

The DNA of the CDR3 is TGCAGTGCGGCACCGGGACAGGGGAACACTGAAGCTTTCTTT. Amino acid sequence: CSAAPGQGNTEAFF. The rearrangement joins TRBV20-1 to TRBJ1-1; TRBD1 agrees at 9 bases. This CDR3 is built from 14 residues. V gave up 6 bases and J gave up 1 base; unmatched junction bases: 6. Germline assignment: CDR1 DFQATT and CDR2 SNEGSKA (reference sequence).

V gene TRBV7-3 combines with J gene TRBJ2-1; TRBD1 agrees at 9 bases. The DNA end lines up better with TRBJ2-7; the J call may be wrong. Germline-derived CDR1 and CDR2 are SGHTA and FQGTGA. This CDR3 contains 16 residues. DNA for the CDR3: TGTGCCAGCAGCCCCGCGGACAGGGGTTTCTACAATGAGCAGTACTTC. As protein: CASSPADRGFYNEQYF.

The chain is built from TRBV28 and TRBJ1-6; D gene uncertain. V lost 2 bases and J lost 5, with 16 bases in between. This CDR3 has 17 amino acids. Germline CDR1 MDHEN, CDR2 SYDVKM. The CDR3 DNA reads TGTGCCAGCAGTTTAGGCGTCAAGGGCGGGAATAATTCACCCCTCCACTTT. Translation gives CASSLGVKGGNNSPLHF. The variable domain in full, with the rest retrieved from reference TRBV28 and TRBJ1-6, is DVKVTQSSRYLVKRTGEKVFLECVQDMDHENMFWYRQDPGLGLRLIYFSYDVKMKEKGDIPEGYSVSREKKERFSLILESASTNQTSMYLCASSLGVKGGNNSPLHFGNGTRLTVT.

The rearrangement uses TRBV10-3 and TRBJ2-3, with 7 bases fitting TRBD2. Germline-derived CDR1 and CDR2 are ENHRY and SYGVKD. V was pared by 6 bases and J by 0 bases, with 3 bases of the junction left unmatched. The CDR3 has 14 amino acids. The DNA for the CDR3 is TGTGCCATCAGAGGGGACTATAGCACAGATACGCAGTATTTT. It translates to CAIRGDYSTDTQYF.

The chain carries TRBV7-2 and TRBJ2-3, with TRBD2 matching over 7 bases. The CDR3 totals 17 residues. Germline V CDR1 and CDR2: SGHTA, FQGNSA. The trim removed 1 base at V and 4 bases at J, leaving 11 bases unmatched. The CDR3 nucleotides read TGTGCCAGCAGCTTAGGGGCTAGCGGAGGAAGGGCAGATACGCAGTATTTT. Its translation: CASSLGASGGRADTQYF.

This clonotype came up a few times. This chain joins TRBV7-2 and TRBJ2-7, with D unresolved. From germline, CDR1 is SGHTA and CDR2 FQGNSA. The CDR3 consists of 15 residues. Trimming took off 1 base at V and 1 base at J, with 11 bases between the two ends. The CDR3 region is CASSLERQKSYEQYF. For the CDR3, the DNA is TGTGCCAGCAGCTTAGAACGGCAGAAATCCTACGAGCAGTACTTC.